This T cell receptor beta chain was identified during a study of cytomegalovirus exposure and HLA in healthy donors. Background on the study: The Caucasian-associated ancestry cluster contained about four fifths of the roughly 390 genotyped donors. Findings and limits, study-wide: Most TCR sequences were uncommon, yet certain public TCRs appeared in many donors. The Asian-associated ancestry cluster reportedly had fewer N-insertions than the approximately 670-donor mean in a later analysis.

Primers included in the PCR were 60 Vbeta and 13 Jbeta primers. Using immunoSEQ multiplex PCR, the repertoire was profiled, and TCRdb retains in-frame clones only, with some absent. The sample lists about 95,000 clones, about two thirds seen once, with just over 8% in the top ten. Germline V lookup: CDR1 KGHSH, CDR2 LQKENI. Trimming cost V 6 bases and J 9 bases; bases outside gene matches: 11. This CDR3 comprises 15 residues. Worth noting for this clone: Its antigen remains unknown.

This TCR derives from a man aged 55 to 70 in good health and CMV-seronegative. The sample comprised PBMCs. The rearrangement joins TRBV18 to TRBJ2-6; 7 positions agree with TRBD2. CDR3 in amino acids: CASSPWEGDDNVLTF. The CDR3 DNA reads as TGTGCCAGCTCCCCCTGGGAGGGAGATGACAACGTCCTGACTTTC.